These 14 T cell receptor beta chains share one sample of origin, sequenced in a study of T-cell memory formation after mild COVID-19. MiXCR, applied by TCRdb to the 5' RACE reads, yields one record per CDR3 protein. The sample has about 560,000 distinct CDR3 sequences; less than 25% are singletons. Material: PBMCs or a T cell subset sorted from them (not recorded which). All receptors come from an adult woman who had mild COVID-19 (a few samples of this study predate the infection). Cell type and time point are not known.

This clonotype was seen at least ten times. This sequence joins TRBV15 and TRBJ2-7; 9 nucleotides match TRBD2. There are 17 residues in the CDR3. Germline-derived CDR1 and CDR2 are LNHNV and YYDKDF (reference sequence). The V segment lost 3 bases and the J segment 0 bases; nucleotides outside the gene matches: 9. The CDR3 sequence: CATSRSRELAGSYEQYF. Written as DNA, the CDR3 is TGTGCCACCAGCAGGTCTCGTGAACTAGCGGGCTCCTACGAGCAGTACTTC.

There are many counts of this clonotype. The rearrangement uses TRBV29-1 and TRBJ1-5, with D hard to call. The germline V gene encodes CDR1 SQVTM and CDR2 ANQGSEA. V gave up 2 bases and J gave up 9 bases, with 29 bases separating them. The CDR3 runs to 18 residues. The CDR3 region is CSVEMIWRSFGLYGPQHF. The CDR3 DNA is TGCAGCGTTGAAATGATTTGGAGGTCTTTTGGGCTATACGGGCCCCAGCATTTT.

This clonotype was found a few times. J is TRBJ1-2 and V is TRBV29-1, with a possible D match to TRBD1 (5 bases). This CDR3 region has 13 residues. Germline CDR1 and CDR2: SQVTM and ANQGSEA. Here the CDR3 DNA reads TGCGGCCTCCGGGACGGCGCTAACTATGGCTACACCTTC. Its translation is CGLRDGANYGYTF.

The chain employs TRBV30 and TRBJ2-6, with a tentative D call TRBD2 (5 bases). The germline CDR1 and CDR2 sequences are GTSNPN and SVGIG (reference sequence). V was pared by 6 bases and J by 3 bases, with 9 bases between. The CDR3 extends over 13 amino acids. The CDR3 bases are TGTGCCTGCTCCGGACTTGGGGCCAACGTCCTGACTTTC. Residues: CACSGLGANVLTF.

The chain links TRBV12-3 or TRBV12-4 to TRBJ1-2; D not resolved. V was pared by 3 bases and J by 8 bases, with 7 bases between. The CDR3 has 11 amino acids. Written as DNA, the CDR3 is TGTGCCAGCAGTTTGGGGTTCGGCTACACCTTC. Amino acids: CASSLGFGYTF.

The chain uses TRBV6-5 and TRBJ1-5; the D gene is possibly TRBD1 (6 bases). Germline V lookup: CDR1 MNHEY, CDR2 SVGAGI. Trimming left V 6 bases short and J 7 bases short, with 22 bases between. The CDR3 extends over 16 amino acids. CDR3: CASSSTLTGFRQPQHF. In DNA form, the CDR3 reads TGTGCCAGCAGCTCTACTCTCACAGGGTTCCGGCAGCCCCAGCATTTT.

The chain recombines TRBV20-1 with TRBJ1-2; D uncertain. CDR3 size: 12 residues. V was clipped by 3 bases and J by 2 bases, with 7 bases between them. The germline CDR1 and CDR2 sequences are DFQATT and SNEGSKA (reference sequence). DNA for the CDR3: TGCAGTGCTAGGGTTGCGAACTATGGCTACACCTTC. Amino acid sequence: CSARVANYGYTF.

This chain links TRBV5-6 with TRBJ2-1; no definite D call. Germline-derived CDR1 and CDR2 are SGHDT and YYEEEE. With 1 base removed from V and 4 bases from J, the gap between germline ends came to 12 bases. This CDR3 has 15 residues. The CDR3 nucleotides are TGTGCCAGCAGCTTGTGGCTGGGCAGGTACAATGAGCAGTTCTTC. Protein: CASSLWLGRYNEQFF.

The rearrangement links TRBV5-4 to TRBJ1-1; D gene uncertain. CDR3 length equals 13 residues. V lost 4 bases and J 4 bases, leaving 11 bases between the germline ends. Germline values: CDR1 SGHNT, CDR2 YYREEE (reference sequence). In nucleotides, the CDR3 is TGTGCCAGCAGCCCAAACGCGGGCACTGAAGCTTTCTTT. Amino acids: CASSPNAGTEAFF.

This chain connects TRBV12-3 or TRBV12-4 to TRBJ2-3, with D unresolved. V was clipped by 4 bases and J by 4 bases, with 9 bases between them. This CDR3 is built from 13 residues. The CDR3 is CASSSPRSDTQYF. The DNA of the CDR3 is TGTGCCAGCAGTTCCCCCAGGTCAGATACGCAGTATTTT.

The genes are TRBV7-2 and TRBJ1-6; D is ambiguous. In germline, CDR1 is SGHTA, CDR2 FQGNSA. This CDR3 comprises 13 residues. V was shortened by 0 bases and J by 11 bases, with 8 bases between the two germline ends. The CDR3 is CASSLAVRTPLHF. In nucleotides, the CDR3 is TGTGCCAGCAGCTTAGCGGTACGAACACCCCTCCACTTT.

The chain couples TRBV18 to TRBJ2-3; 7 nucleotides align to TRBD1. V trimming: 4 bases; J trimming: 2 bases; junction bases outside the gene matches: 6. The CDR3 loop spans 15 amino acids. The germline gives CDR1 KGHSH, CDR2 LQKENI. CDR3: CASSHRDRHTDTQYF. The DNA for the CDR3 is TGTGCCAGCTCACACCGGGACAGACACACAGATACGCAGTATTTT.

This sequence joins TRBV5-5 and TRBJ2-1; 7 bases are shared with TRBD1. Per the germline V gene, CDR1 is SGHKS and CDR2 is YYEKEE (reference sequence). V was clipped by 3 bases and J by 2 bases; unmatched bases: 2. This CDR3 has 14 amino acids. CDR3 amino acids: CASSSQGAYNEQFF. The CDR3 DNA reads as TGTGCCAGCAGCTCGCAGGGGGCCTACAATGAGCAGTTCTTC.

The chain recombines TRBV24-1 with TRBJ2-2; no clear D gene. V was clipped by 5 bases and J by 1 base, with 4 bases between them. CDR1 is KGHDR and CDR2 is SFDVKD in the germline V gene. The CDR3 consists of 13 residues. CDR3: CATSAVNTGELFF. The CDR3 DNA follows: TGTGCCACCAGTGCCGTGAACACCGGGGAGCTGTTTTTT.